The 7 T cell receptor beta chains reported below all come from one sample, sequenced in a study of T cell repertoires in cytomegalovirus infection. TCRdb itself ran the reads through MiXCR, one entry per CDR3 protein. The sample shows a few hundred thousand distinct CDR3 sequences, more than 40% of them seen only once. The antigens for these receptors are not known. Material: cultured PBMCs, obtained from culture after CMV antigen stimulation. The source is a human donor in good health (CMV status not recorded). Some clones in this sample may be carry-over from other donors' samples.

A few counts support this clonotype. CDR3 loop: CASSYSIGGIQETQYF. CDR3 bases: TGTGCCAGCAGTTACTCGATTGGGGGGATCCAAGAGACCCAGTACTTC. The chain links TRBV6-6 to TRBJ2-5; D might be TRBD2 (6 bases). V was clipped by 0 bases and J by 1 base, with 12 bases between them. CDR1 and CDR2 from the germline V gene are MNHNY and SVGAGI (reference sequence). The CDR3 covers 16 residues.

The V gene is TRBV11-2, the J gene TRBJ2-3; D uncertain. The CDR3 totals 14 residues. V lost 1 base and J lost 6, with 11 bases in between. Germline values: CDR1 SGHAT, CDR2 FQNNGV. As DNA, the CDR3 is TGTGCCAGCAGCTTAGGGGCCTACGGGGATACGCAGTATTTT. Its protein product is CASSLGAYGDTQYF. The full variable domain, with the rest looked up from reference TRBV11-2 and TRBJ2-3, is EAGVAQSPRYKIIEKRQSVAFWCNPISGHATLYWYQQILGQGPKLLIQFQNNGVVDDSQLPKDRFSAERLKGVDSTLKIQPAKLEDSAVYLCASSLGAYGDTQYFGPGTRLTVL.

V is TRBV4-1 and J is TRBJ2-7; unclear D gene. Per the germline V gene, CDR1 is MGHRA and CDR2 is YSYEKL. There are 12 residues in the CDR3. The V end lost 0 bases, the J end lost 4 bases, and 4 bases lay between the germline ends. The CDR3 is CASSQDLYEQYF. The CDR3 DNA follows: TGCGCCAGCAGCCAAGATTTGTACGAGCAGTACTTC.

Notes on this clonotype: Its ends do not fully match the called genes, so a read error is possible. The DNA for the CDR3 is TGTGCCAGCAGCCAACTGGGTGGCTACACCTTT. Translating it yields CASSQLGGYTF. The chain uses TRBV3-1 and TRBJ1-2; D not certain. Germline V gene data show CDR1 as LGHDT and CDR2 as YNNKEL (reference sequence). CDR3 length equals 11 residues.

V gene TRBV27 combines with J gene TRBJ2-5; D may correspond to TRBD1 or TRBD2 (5 bases each). Germline lookup yields CDR1 MNHEY and CDR2 SMNVEV (reference sequence). The CDR3 runs to 14 residues. Trimming took 5 bases from V and 5 from J, leaving 15 bases between them. CDR3 region: CASSRWDRGETQYF. In nucleotides, the CDR3 is TGTGCCAGCAGTCGCTGGGACCGTGGGGAGACCCAGTACTTC.

The V gene is TRBV6-2 or TRBV6-3, the J gene TRBJ2-2, with D unclear. Deletions cut 4 bases from V and 4 bases from J, with 4 bases between. The CDR3 runs to 12 residues. Germline CDR1 MNHEY, CDR2 SVGEGT. CDR3: CASSWSTGELFF. CDR3 nucleotide sequence: TGTGCCAGCAGTTGGAGCACCGGGGAGCTGTTTTTT.

The chain joins TRBV7-2 to TRBJ1-4; D call uncertain. This CDR3 contains 12 residues. V lost 7 bases and J lost 8, with 11 bases in between. Looked up from germline, CDR1 is SGHTA and CDR2 is FQGNSA. This chain's CDR3 is CASTEYGEKLFF. CDR3 DNA sequence: TGTGCCAGCACGGAATACGGCGAAAAACTGTTTTTT. Full variable domain (missing parts from reference TRBV7-2 and TRBJ1-4): GAGVSQSPSNKVTEKGKDVELRCDPISGHTALYWYRQSLGQGLEFLIYFQGNSAPDKSGLPSDRFSAERTGGSVSTLTIQRTQQEDSAVYLCASTEYGEKLFFGSGTQLSVL.